This entry features one TCR beta chain sequence. Trimming cost V 4 bases and J 1 base; bases outside gene matches: 9. CDR1 and CDR2 (germline): SGDLS, YYNGEE. The CDR3 extends over 18 amino acids. The TCR beta repertoire was assessed by survey-level immunoSEQ sequencing. Sequenced by immunoSEQ multiplex PCR; TCRdb stores in-frame clones only, minus some. Of under 65,000 clones in the sample, 93% are singletons; the top ten hold about 10%. The rearrangement joins TRBV9 to TRBJ2-1, with TRBD2 matching 12 bases. Sequenced material: PBMCs. This sequence originates from a man in his forties with rheumatoid arthritis. This CDR3 reads CASSLGLAGGPSYNEQFF. Here the CDR3 DNA reads TGTGCCAGCAGCCTAGGCCTAGCGGGGGGGCCGTCCTACAATGAGCAGTTCTTC.